These 11 T cell receptor beta chains originate from one sample sequenced in a study of shared clonotypes between healthy human individuals. Clones were sequenced by immunoSEQ multiplex PCR, and TCRdb holds only the in-frame ones, with some missing. The sample contains approximately 2.5 million clones, over 85% of which appear only once. The sequencing sample was made of naive CD4+ T cells sorted from blood. Subset denoted: CD45RA+ positively selected. The source of these receptors is a man aged 18 to 35 in good health.

The rearrangement joins TRBV19 to TRBJ1-1; tentative D call: TRBD1 (6 bases). The CDR3 runs to 12 residues. Looked up from germline, CDR1 is LNHDA and CDR2 is SQIVND (reference sequence). V dropped 5 bases and J dropped 6 bases, with 10 bases sitting between them. The CDR3 sequence is CASSLPGAEAFF. The CDR3 DNA is TGTGCCAGTAGTTTACCAGGGGCTGAAGCTTTCTTT.

This sequence joins TRBV7-2 and TRBJ1-2, with 10 bases that match TRBD1. Per germline, CDR1 SGHTA and CDR2 FQGNSA. CDR3 size: 13 residues. The V segment lost 5 bases and the J segment 8 bases; nucleotides outside the gene matches: 5. In DNA, the CDR3 is TGTGCCAGCAGCCGGGACAGGGGCCGAGGCTACACCTTC. This codes for CASSRDRGRGYTF.

The chain joins TRBV7-9 to TRBJ1-2; D call uncertain. Deletions cut 3 bases from V and 4 bases from J, with 9 bases between. The CDR3 spans 13 residues. Germline V gene lookup returns CDR1 SEHNR and CDR2 FQNEAQ (reference sequence). The CDR3 coding sequence is TGTGCCAGCAGCTTTAGTGTCGGCTATGGCTACACCTTC. It is translated as CASSFSVGYGYTF.

The V call is TRBV6-5, the J call TRBJ1-1, with TRBD1 identical over 12 bases. Germline CDR1 and CDR2: MNHEY and SVGAGI. Losses at the gene ends were 5 bases for V and 10 bases for J; bases not matched to a gene: 11. The CDR3 length is 15 residues. The CDR3 DNA is TGTGCCAGCAGTCTCTCCGGGACAGGGGGCTTTGTAGCTTTCTTT. This codes for CASSLSGTGGFVAFF.

This chain uses TRBV5-5 with TRBJ2-7; D possibly matches TRBD1 or TRBD2 (5 bases each). CDR3 length: 15 residues. V lost 4 bases and J 0 bases, leaving 14 bases between the germline ends. CDR1 and CDR2 from the germline V gene are SGHKS and YYEKEE (reference sequence). This CDR3 is CASSRAGTTSYEQYF. CDR3 DNA: TGTGCCAGCAGCCGCGCCGGGACGACCTCCTACGAGCAGTACTTC.

This rearrangement joins TRBV7-9 to TRBJ2-3; 8 nucleotides line up with TRBD2. CDR1 SEHNR and CDR2 FQNEAQ come from the germline V gene (reference sequence). The CDR3 is 17 residues long. Losses at the gene ends were 4 bases for V and 1 base for J; bases not matched to a gene: 10. The CDR3 bases are TGTGCCAGCAGCTCCCTTCTCCCGGGACTAGGCACAGATACGCAGTATTTT. Its protein product is CASSSLLPGLGTDTQYF.

The chain uses TRBV7-2 and TRBJ1-5, with D perhaps matching TRBD1 (6 bases). The V end lost 3 bases, the J end lost 6 bases, and 12 bases lay between the germline ends. This CDR3 contains 14 residues. Germline V gives CDR1 SGHTA, CDR2 FQGNSA. For the CDR3, the DNA is TGTGCCAGCAGCTTTGGGGGGCAGGGTCAGCCCCAGCATTTT. Its protein product is CASSFGGQGQPQHF.

The chain recombines TRBV2 with TRBJ2-3; weak D call: TRBD2 (6 bases). This CDR3 has 15 amino acids. The germline CDR1 and CDR2 sequences are SNHLY and FYNNEI. The V and J ends lost 4 bases and 0 bases respectively, with 11 bases between them. The CDR3 region is CASSGRGTSTDTQYF. The DNA of the CDR3 is TGTGCCAGCAGTGGACGGGGGACTAGCACAGATACGCAGTATTTT.

This chain joins TRBV19 and TRBJ1-2; D is uncertain. CDR3 length equals 14 residues. Germline assignment: CDR1 LNHDA and CDR2 SQIVND (reference sequence). The V end was cut by 6 bases, the J end by 0 bases, with 11 bases between. The CDR3 spells CASSALGPNYGYTF. The CDR3 DNA reads as TGTGCCAGTAGCGCCCTAGGGCCTAACTATGGCTACACCTTC.

V usage is TRBV5-6 and J usage is TRBJ2-1; 9 nucleotides agree with TRBD2. The V and J ends lost 4 bases and 4 bases, in that order; junction bases with no gene match: 9. Germline V gene lookup returns CDR1 SGHDT and CDR2 YYEEEE. The CDR3 has 16 residues. CDR3 loop: CASSRRTSERYNEQFF. The CDR3 DNA is TGTGCCAGCAGCCGTCGGACTAGCGAGAGATACAATGAGCAGTTCTTC.

The V call is TRBV9, the J call TRBJ1-2; TRBD1 is a possible D gene (5 bases). The germline V and J ends were trimmed by 5 bases and 6 bases, with 20 bases remaining between them. Germline CDR1 is SGDLS and CDR2 is YYNGEE. The CDR3 has 15 amino acids. The CDR3 region has the DNA TGTGCCAGCAGGCCTCCTGGGAGGGGAGAAGATGGCTACACCTTC. Translation: CASRPPGRGEDGYTF. The full variable domain, with the rest looked up from reference TRBV9 and TRBJ1-2, is DSGVTQTPKHLITATGQRVTLRCSPRSGDLSVYWYQQSLDQGLQFLIQYYNGEERAKGNILERFSAQQFPDLHSELNLSSLELGDSALYFCASRPPGRGEDGYTFGSGTRLTVV.